The 5 T cell receptor beta chains below come from one sample, sequenced in a study of CD8 T cells in Susac syndrome (dated by TCRdb to the late 2010s). The library was obtained by the immunoSEQ multiplex PCR assay. RNA was extracted using the RNeasy kit, and roughly 0.5 to 1 microgram was reverse transcribed with random hexamers. TCRdb reprocessing: public reads trimmed at Q25 with fastp, clones called with MiXCR, in-frame beta chains kept. Each record represents a unique CDR3 protein, reported with the most common genes and DNA among its rows. The table for this sample lists some 140,000 distinct CDR3 sequences; around 86% of them were counted only once. The top ten clones comprise about 0.51% of the sample. Material: CD8+ T cells from PBMCs. Receptors were obtained from a human donor with multiple sclerosis.

This sequence joins TRBV12-3 or TRBV12-4 and TRBJ1-5; D is undetermined. The CDR3 has 15 amino acids. The V end lost 3 bases, the J end lost 2 bases, and 11 bases lay between the germline ends. Written as DNA, the CDR3 is TGTGCCAGCAGTTTTGGGCAGAAGGGCAATCAGCCCCAGCATTTT. The encoded protein is CASSFGQKGNQPQHF.

CDR3 amino acids: CSGGTGDTQYF. CDR3 DNA sequence: TGCAGCGGCGGGACAGGGGATACGCAGTATTTT. The chain carries TRBV29-1 and TRBJ2-3; TRBD1 agrees at 9 bases. The CDR3 loop spans 11 amino acids. Per the germline V gene, CDR1 is SQVTM and CDR2 is ANQGSEA. V lost 7 bases and J lost 6; bases outside the gene matches: 2.

The gene calls are TRBV25-1 and TRBJ2-2; D could derive from TRBD1 or TRBD2 (5 bases each). The CDR3 is 15 residues long. Germline CDR1 is MGHDK and CDR2 is SYGVNS. Trimming cost V 2 bases and J 3 bases, with 10 bases left between them. The chain's CDR3 is CASSEGGTDTGELFF. As DNA, the CDR3 is TGTGCCAGCAGTGAAGGGGGTACGGACACCGGGGAGCTGTTTTTT.

This clonotype has a single count. The chain uses TRBV7-2 and TRBJ1-6; maybe TRBD1 (5 bases). V was cut by 5 bases and J by 7 bases, with 15 bases left in between. Germline V gene sequence: CDR1 SGHTA, CDR2 FQGNSA. The CDR3 loop spans 15 amino acids. The CDR3 loop is CASSTDWDPNSPLHF. The CDR3 coding sequence is TGTGCCAGCAGCACCGACTGGGACCCAAATTCACCCCTCCACTTT.

The chain uses TRBV12-3 or TRBV12-4 and TRBJ2-2, with D possibly being TRBD2 (6 bases). Trimming stripped 3 bases from V and 6 bases from J, with 17 bases between. The CDR3 covers 16 residues. The CDR3 DNA sequence: TGTGCCAGCAGTTTCCCCATGGGAGGCTTGGCCGGGGAGCTGTTTTTT. Translated: CASSFPMGGLAGELFF.